These T cell receptor beta chains were read from a single sample in a study of blood T cell repertoires in COVID-19. TCRdb's copy holds only in-frame clones and misses some; the assay was immunoSEQ multiplex PCR. This sample has fewer than 300,000 clones, with under 90% found just once. Sequencing was carried out using PBMCs or T cells enriched from blood (not recorded which). These TCRs come from a man aged 18 to 30 who had recovered from COVID-19. The CDR3 runs from the conserved cysteine through the conserved F or W. The D gene is left open where the match is weak. Part of the rows lack a size; the others show once, few, many or a class for expanded clones.

D gene | clone size | J gene | V gene | CDR3 protein | CDR3 DNA
TRBD2 | NA | TRBJ2-7 | TRBV5-1 | CASREGGGSGYEQYF | TGCGCCAGCAGAGAGGGAGGCGGGAGCGGTTACGAGCAGTACTTC
NA | NA | TRBJ2-5 | TRBV7-7 | CASSLGVAVKETQYF | TGTGCTAGCAGCTTAGGAGTAGCAGTAAAAGAGACCCAGTACTTC
NA | NA | TRBJ2-1 | TRBV7-9 | CASSSDRSSSYNEQFF | TGTGCCAGCAGCTCCGACAGGTCGAGCTCCTACAATGAGCAGTTCTTC
NA | NA | TRBJ1-5 | TRBV28 | CASSLWYSEDGNQPQHF | TGTGCCAGCAGTTTATGGTATTCGGAGGATGGCAATCAGCCCCAGCATTTT
NA | NA | TRBJ1-1 | TRBV7-2 | CASSLAVGAGTEAFF | TGTGCCAGCAGCTTAGCCGTGGGGGCCGGTACTGAAGCTTTCTTT
TRBD1 | NA | TRBJ1-2 | TRBV7-8 | CASSLPGGLVYTF | TGTGCCAGCAGCTTACCAGGGGGTTTGGTCTACACCTTC
TRBD1 | NA | TRBJ1-1 | TRBV10-3 | CAISRQGQNTEAFF | TGTGCCATCAGCAGACAGGGGCAGAACACTGAAGCTTTCTTT
NA | NA | TRBJ2-7 | TRBV2 | CASSSPGQHYEQYF | TGTGCCAGCAGTTCGCCTGGACAGCACTACGAGCAGTACTTC
NA | NA | TRBJ2-1 | TRBV18 | CASSGDFGGVYNEQFF | TGTGCCAGCTCGGGGGACTTTGGGGGAGTATACAATGAGCAGTTCTTC
TRBD2 | NA | TRBJ2-3 | TRBV19 | CASSITLAGEADTQYF | TGTGCCAGTAGTATAACACTAGCGGGAGAGGCAGATACGCAGTATTTT
NA | NA | TRBJ1-2 | TRBV28 | CASGTLYGYTF | TGTGCCAGCGGGACTCTTTATGGCTACACCTTC
NA | NA | TRBJ1-2 | TRBV12-3/TRBV12-4 | CASSLSGGRGYTF | TGTGCCAGCAGCCTAAGTGGAGGGCGAGGCTACACCTTC
NA | once | TRBJ1-4 | TRBV4-1 | CASSQVWPTNEKLFF | TGCGCCAGCAGCCAAGTTTGGCCAACTAATGAAAAACTGTTTTTT
NA | NA | TRBJ2-7 | TRBV11-3 | CASSVDRTYEQYF | TGTGCCAGCAGCGTTGACAGAACCTACGAGCAGTACTTC
TRBD1 | NA | TRBJ1-1 | TRBV7-9 | CASSRRQGGTEAFF | TGTGCCAGCAGCCGACGACAGGGGGGCACTGAAGCTTTCTTT
TRBD2 | NA | TRBJ2-5 | TRBV7-9 | CASSRGLANTIRETQYF | TGTGCCAGCAGCCGAGGACTAGCGAACACCATTAGGGAGACCCAGTACTTC
NA | NA | TRBJ1-6 | TRBV2 | CASAPGTTTLNSPLHF | TGTGCCAGCGCGCCAGGTACAACCACCCTTAATTCACCCCTCCACTTT
NA | NA | TRBJ1-1 | TRBV30 | CAWSVGGEAFF | TGTGCCTGGAGTGTGGGAGGGGAAGCTTTCTTT
TRBD2 | NA | TRBJ2-7 | TRBV9 | CASSVTPSGSSYEQYF | TGTGCCAGCAGCGTCACCCCTAGCGGGAGCTCCTACGAGCAGTACTTC
NA | NA | TRBJ1-1 | TRBV15 | CATSRGGMNTEAFF | TGTGCCACCAGCAGAGGCGGGATGAACACTGAAGCTTTCTTT
TRBD2 | NA | TRBJ2-3 | TRBV5-5 | CASSLGLAENTDTQYF | TGTGCCAGCAGCTTGGGACTAGCGGAAAACACAGATACGCAGTATTTT
TRBD1 | once | TRBJ1-2 | TRBV7-2 | CASSPGTGGFSGYTF | TGTGCCAGCAGCCCCGGGACAGGGGGGTTCTCTGGCTACACCTTC